This is a list of T cell receptor beta chains from one sample in a study of blood T cell repertoires in COVID-19. The data were produced by immunoSEQ multiplex PCR, yet TCRdb's version contains in-frame clones alone and is incomplete. The sample includes some 300,000 clones, 88% of them seen just once. The sample comprised PBMCs or T cells enriched from blood (not recorded which). The receptors here all came from a woman aged 60 to 75 in a cohort exposed to, infected with or recovered from COVID-19 (not recorded which). CDR3s include the opening cysteine and the closing phenylalanine or tryptophan. D genes are given only for firm matches. Not all rows give a size; the values are once, few, many and, for expanded clones, a class.

V	J	D	size	CDR3	DNA
TRBV7-2	TRBJ1-6	TRBD1	.	CASSPLGASGQGNSPLHF	TGTGCCAGCAGCCCCCTGGGTGCGTCGGGACAGGGAAATTCACCCCTCCACTTT
TRBV28	TRBJ1-3	.	.	CATQQGGSGNTIYF	TGTGCCACACAGCAGGGAGGTTCGGGAAACACCATATATTTT
TRBV30	TRBJ1-5	TRBD1	.	CAWSEWTGDNQPQHF	TGTGCCTGGAGTGAATGGACAGGGGATAATCAGCCCCAGCATTTT
TRBV7-2	TRBJ2-2	.	.	CASSLGPAANTGELFF	TGTGCCAGCAGCTTAGGCCCAGCGGCCAACACCGGGGAGCTGTTTTTT
TRBV5-1	TRBJ2-7	TRBD2	.	CASNGGDSYEQYF	TGCGCCAGCAACGGGGGGGATAGCTACGAGCAGTACTTC
TRBV27	TRBJ2-5	.	.	CASSLPDNGLTQYF	TGTGCCAGCAGTTTACCGGACAATGGGTTGACCCAGTACTTC
TRBV18	TRBJ2-7	TRBD1	.	CASSRSGQGNYEQYF	TGTGCCAGCTCAAGATCAGGACAGGGAAACTACGAGCAGTACTTC
TRBV27	TRBJ2-2	.	once	CASSSNRIPGELFF	TGTGCCAGCAGTTCAAACAGGATCCCCGGGGAGCTGTTTTTT
TRBV4-1	TRBJ2-3	TRBD1	.	CASSQARTGGTDTQYF	TGCGCCAGCAGCCAAGCGAGGACAGGGGGCACAGATACGCAGTATTTT
TRBV6-5	TRBJ2-3	.	.	CASSRAGDTQYF	TGTGCCAGCAGCCGCGCAGGAGATACGCAGTATTTT
TRBV4-3	TRBJ2-1	TRBD1	.	CASSQDVGTGVYNEQFF	TGCGCCAGCAGCCAAGATGTGGGGACAGGTGTTTACAATGAGCAGTTCTTC
TRBV11-2	TRBJ2-2	TRBD2	.	CASSLDSGRYTGELFF	TGTGCCAGCAGCTTAGATAGCGGGAGATATACCGGGGAGCTGTTTTTT
TRBV5-4	TRBJ2-7	.	.	CASSLAGRSGEQYF	TGTGCCAGCAGCTTGGCGGGGAGGTCGGGGGAGCAGTACTTC
TRBV28	TRBJ1-5	.	.	CASRVITGRDQPQHF	TGTGCCAGCAGGGTGATTACAGGGAGAGATCAGCCCCAGCATTTT
TRBV2	TRBJ2-2	.	.	CASTAITTNTGELFF	TGTGCCAGCACCGCAATTACTACGAACACCGGGGAGCTGTTTTTT
TRBV20-1	TRBJ1-2	TRBD1	.	CSASSGTGPGYTF	TGCAGTGCTAGTTCCGGGACAGGGCCCGGCTACACCTTC
TRBV4-2	TRBJ1-5	.	.	CASSRDDGDNQPQHF	TGTGCCAGCAGCCGAGACGACGGAGACAATCAGCCCCAGCATTTT